This T cell receptor beta chain was captured by sequencing in a study of T cells in Graves' hyperthyroidism and ophthalmopathy. Study at large: Prior to any treatment, at the point of initial diagnosis, peripheral blood was collected.

The table lists this clonotype with many counts. At least 3 on the Clinical Activity Score was recorded for ophthalmopathy patients, who also had NOSPECS grade at least 4 and duration under 3 months. The CDR3 consists of 13 residues. Trimming removed 6 bases from V and 1 base from J; junction bases left unmatched: 2. Germline assignment: CDR1 SNHLY and CDR2 FYNNEI. Using RNA transcripts as the source, TCR beta CDR3 regions were amplified. Researchers ran a first-round RT-PCR on the TCR CDR3 using the HTBI primer set. TCRdb recomputed calls from the multiplex PCR reads with MiXCR, one row per CDR3 protein. The sample consists of 250,000 to 400,000 distinct CDR3 sequences, approximately 15% of them appearing once.

The specimen sequenced was blood. The rearrangement links TRBV2 to TRBJ1-1; 7 bases line up with TRBD1. This sequence was found in a woman between 40 and 55 years old with Graves' ophthalmopathy. CDR3 bases: TGTGCCAGCAGATGGACAGGGAACACTGAAGCTTTCTTT. Translated: CASRWTGNTEAFF.